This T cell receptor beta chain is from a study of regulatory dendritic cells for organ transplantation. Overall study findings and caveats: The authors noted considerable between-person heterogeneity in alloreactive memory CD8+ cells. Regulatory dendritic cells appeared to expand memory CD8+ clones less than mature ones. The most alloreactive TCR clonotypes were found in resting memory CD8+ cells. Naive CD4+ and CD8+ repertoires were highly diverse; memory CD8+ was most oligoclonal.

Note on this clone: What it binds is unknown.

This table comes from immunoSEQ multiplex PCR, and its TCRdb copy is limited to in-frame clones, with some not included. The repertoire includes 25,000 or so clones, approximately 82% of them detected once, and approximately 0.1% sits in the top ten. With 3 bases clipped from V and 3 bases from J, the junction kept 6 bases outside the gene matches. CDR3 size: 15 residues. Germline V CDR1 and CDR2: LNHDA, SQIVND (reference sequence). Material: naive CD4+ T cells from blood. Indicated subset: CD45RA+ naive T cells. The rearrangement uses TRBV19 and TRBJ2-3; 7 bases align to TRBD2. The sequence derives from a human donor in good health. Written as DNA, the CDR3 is TGTGCCAGTAGTATGGCCGGGGGGACGACAGATACGCAGTATTTT. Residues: CASSMAGGTTDTQYF.